Sequencing of this TCR beta chain was carried out in a study of beta chain features in type 1 diabetes listed by TCRdb under 2018. For the study in its entirety: Mean age, gender distribution, total cell number and subset yield were not different between patients and healthy donors. A total of 100 million to 110 million sorted cells were examined across all samples, and a strong correlation was observed between cell number per subset and RNA yield. In the study, TCRB repertoires of sorted circulating CD4+ T cell subsets from recently diagnosed type 1 diabetes patients were compared with those of matched healthy donors. Regulatory and stem cell-like memory subsets were isolated from only 8 patients and roughly 8 healthy donors, whereas naive and central memory subsets came from all 28 donors.

In the case of this clone: Its antigen has not been determined. The record has no base qualities; no much larger clone is one base away.

The entire isolated RNA was reverse transcribed using the High Capacity cDNA Reverse Transcription Kit, and thus expressed TCRB transcripts were sequenced. Naive, central memory and regulatory T cell samples underwent deep immunoSEQ sequencing, averaging about 3.57 million total reads per sample. Sorted cells were lysed in RLT buffer and RNA was extracted with DNase-treated RNeasy Micro or Mini kits, depending on cell number. To prevent cross-contamination, each cell subset was processed individually, whereas patient and healthy donor samples were processed jointly. TCRB sequences were amplified from cDNA with the immunoSEQ multiplex PCR, producing 87-bp fragments spanning the CDR3 region. The amplicons were sequenced using the Illumina HiSeq platform. The original methods were these. Synthetic template baselines were used to correct PCR bias computationally, reads within Hamming distance 2 were collapsed, and singletons that could not be merged were discarded. Reads were aligned against IMGT to assign V, D and J genes, CDR3 length and insertions or deletions at six rearrangement sites. Within each subset, clonotype counts were normalized to sorted cell number, and only after that were true diversity and Gini coefficients computed with the tcR R package. The overlap coefficient, calculated on TCRB nucleotide sequences, was used to measure repertoire sharing. As a proxy for the pre-selection repertoire, out-of-frame TCRB sequences from naive cells were analyzed. TCRdb carries this immuneACCESS record with in-frame sequences only. Its versions omit some clonotypes, under half of them owing to an unresolved V gene in the studies checked, with the rest unexplained. V and J calls and clone size are given by that table; D and trimming were obtained from the DNA. A total of about 620,000 clones appear in this sample, around 15% of them only once. The ten top clones hold 0.07% to 0.095% of the sample.

From the cysteine up to the phenylalanine, the CDR3 has a length of 14 residues. The kept DNA is CDR3 alone, 42 bases in frame from the first base. Looking up the germline V gene yields CDR1 SGHVS and CDR2 FNYEAQ. V lost 5 bases and J lost 6 bases, and the count of bases not matched to a germline gene is 6. From each donor, a single peripheral blood sample of about 116 mL on average was drawn into heparinised tubes. A BD FACSAria II was used to sort naive, central memory, regulatory and stem cell-like memory CD4+ T cells with a panel that included CD45RO, CCR7, CD25, CD127, CD95 and CD27. A purity above 95% was achieved for all sorted populations. Right away, PBMCs were isolated by Lymphoprep density gradient centrifugation and were stained directly, with no culture step. So that batch effects would be minimized, each experiment stained and sorted samples in pairs, pairing one healthy donor with one patient.

Broad study findings and their caveats: Only small numbers of individuals were included in the HLA sub-analyses, which left unresolved whether HLA type had any influence on TCRB rearrangement. In all four CD4+ subsets, TCRB CDR3 length was moderately but significantly shorter in type 1 diabetes patients. Fewer insertions and more nucleotide deletions at VDJ recombination sites were observed in patients with type 1 diabetes, implying thymic rearrangement abnormalities. Naive, central memory and regulatory TCRB repertoires appeared to be more alike among patients than among healthy donors. Because cDNA was sequenced instead of genomic DNA, highly expressing activated cells could be over-represented, though the groups showed no difference in activation or CD3 levels. PCR may preferentially amplify shorter templates, but because patient and control samples were amplified and corrected together, any resulting skew would affect both groups equally.

Input material: naive CD4+ T cells from blood. The sample's cell subset or site label is to be understood as: true naive CD4+ T cells. The rearrangement combines TRBV7-6 with TRBJ2-1; 8 middle bases align to TRBD2. This TCR derives from a man between 18 and 29 years old in good health. The nucleotide sequence reads as follows: TGTGCCAGCAGCCTTCAGCGGGGGTTCAATGAGCAGTTCTTC. Its amino acids are CASSLQRGFNEQFF.